Following are 2 T cell receptor beta chains from one sample sequenced in a study of blood T cells in healthy people across ages. A second about 7 to 11 cycle PCR used barcoded and J-beta primers. TCRdb re-called the 5' RACE reads through MiXCR, storing one row per CDR3 protein. The sample includes about 1,500,000 distinct CDR3 sequences, approximately 30% of them seen just once. The material sequenced was blood. These receptors all stem from a young woman in good health.

In its sample, this clonotype was seen once. The CDR3, as DNA: TGCGCCAGCAGTGAGTGGTCGATGGGCGGCTATGGCTACACCTTC. Translating gives CASSEWSMGGYGYTF. The rearrangement links TRBV10-2 to TRBJ1-2; no clear D. Germline values: CDR1 WSHSY, CDR2 SAAADI. There are 15 residues in the CDR3. V was cut by 1 base and J by 4 bases, with 13 bases left in between.

V gene TRBV29-1 combines with J gene TRBJ2-3, with TRBD2 as a possible D gene (5 bases). Germline V gives CDR1 SQVTM, CDR2 ANQGSEA. This CDR3 has 13 residues. Trimming pared 6 bases from V and 4 bases from J, leaving 14 bases between. As DNA, the CDR3 is TGCAGCGTCGAAACTAGTTCGGCAGATACGCAGTATTTT. Translating gives CSVETSSADTQYF.